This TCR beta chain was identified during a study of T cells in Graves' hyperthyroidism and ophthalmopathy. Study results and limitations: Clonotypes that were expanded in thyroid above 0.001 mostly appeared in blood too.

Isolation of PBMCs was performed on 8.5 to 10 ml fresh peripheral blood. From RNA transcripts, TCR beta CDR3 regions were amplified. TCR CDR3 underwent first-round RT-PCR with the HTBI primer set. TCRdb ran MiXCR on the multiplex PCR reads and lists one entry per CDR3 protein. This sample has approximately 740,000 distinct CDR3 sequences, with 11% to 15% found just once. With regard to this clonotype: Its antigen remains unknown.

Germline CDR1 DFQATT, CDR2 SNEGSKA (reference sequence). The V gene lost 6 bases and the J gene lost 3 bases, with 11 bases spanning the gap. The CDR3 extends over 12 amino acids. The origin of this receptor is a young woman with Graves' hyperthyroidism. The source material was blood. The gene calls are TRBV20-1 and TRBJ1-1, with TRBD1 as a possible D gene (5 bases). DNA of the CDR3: TGCAGTGCCCGTGAGGGGTACACTGAAGCTTTCTTT. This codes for CSAREGYTEAFF.